The rows below give T cell receptor beta chains drawn from one sample of a study of Graves' ophthalmopathy and Graves' hyperthyroidism. TCRdb recomputed calls from the multiplex PCR reads with MiXCR, one row per CDR3 protein. The sample lists hundreds of thousands of distinct CDR3 sequences, 35% to 45% seen once, with 3.3% in the top ten. Sequencing was carried out using peripheral blood. The receptors here all came from an adult man with Graves' ophthalmopathy. The CDR3 runs from the conserved cysteine through the conserved F or W. The order of the fields is J gene, clone size, D gene, V gene, CDR3 protein, CDR3 DNA. The D gene is left open where the match is weak. Size values are once, few and many counts, or a class for expanded clones, and some rows have none.

J: TRBJ1-2
size: .
D: .
V: TRBV12-3/TRBV12-4
CDR3: CASSLARGVGRDYGYTF
DNA: TGTGCCAGCAGTTTAGCGAGAGGGGTAGGGAGGGACTATGGCTACACCTTC

J: TRBJ2-2
size: .
D: TRBD2
V: TRBV25-1
CDR3: CASHSGREGTGELFF
DNA: TGTGCCAGCCATAGCGGGAGGGAGGGTACCGGGGAGCTGTTTTTT

J: TRBJ2-5
size: .
D: .
V: TRBV15
CDR3: CATSAHQETRYF
DNA: TGCGCCACCAGCGCCCATCAAGAGACCCGGTACTTC

J: TRBJ1-2
size: few
D: TRBD1
V: TRBV4-1
CDR3: CASSTRQGSNYGYTF
DNA: TGCGCCAGCAGCACCCGACAGGGGTCCAACTATGGCTACACCTTC

J: TRBJ2-5
size: few
D: .
V: TRBV5-6
CDR3: CASSWGGQVKKETQYF
DNA: TGTGCCAGCAGCTGGGGAGGACAGGTCAAAAAAGAGACCCAGTACTTC

J: TRBJ2-5
size: many
D: .
V: TRBV20-1
CDR3: CSASDLGLEGATVAQYF
DNA: TGCAGTGCTAGCGATCTAGGTCTGGAAGGGGCTACGGTGGCCCAGTACTTC

J: TRBJ2-5
size: few
D: .
V: TRBV6-1
CDR3: CASSSEKETQYF
DNA: TGTGCCAGCAGTTCCGAGAAAGAGACCCAGTACTTC

J: TRBJ2-5
size: few
D: TRBD1
V: TRBV12-5
CDR3: CASGPGTGRETQYF
DNA: TGTGCTAGTGGTCCGGGGACAGGGAGGGAGACCCAGTACTTC

J: TRBJ2-7
size: .
D: .
V: TRBV7-3
CDR3: CASRLGDILGPYEQYF
DNA: TGTGCGAGCAGGTTAGGAGACATTCTAGGGCCCTACGAGCAGTACTTC

J: TRBJ1-2
size: .
D: .
V: TRBV25-1
CDR3: CASLVGQRYGYTF
DNA: TGTGCCAGCTTAGTTGGCCAGAGATATGGCTACACCTTC

J: TRBJ2-6
size: few
D: .
V: TRBV5-1
CDR3: CASSLEWFSGANVLTF
DNA: TGCGCCAGCAGCTTGGAGTGGTTCTCTGGGGCCAACGTCCTGACTTTC

J: TRBJ2-2
size: .
D: TRBD2
V: TRBV25-1
CDR3: CASRLGLWKREYTGELFF
DNA: TGTGCCAGCAGACTCGGCCTGTGGAAGCGGGAGTACACCGGGGAGCTGTTTTTT

J: TRBJ1-1
size: many
D: TRBD1
V: TRBV5-1
CDR3: CASSEDRAEAFF
DNA: TGCGCCAGCAGCGAAGACAGGGCCGAAGCTTTCTTT

J: TRBJ1-5
size: many
D: TRBD1
V: TRBV15
CDR3: CATGVDRARNQPQHF
DNA: TGTGCCACCGGGGTTGACAGGGCCAGAAATCAGCCCCAGCATTTT

J: TRBJ2-5
size: .
D: TRBD1
V: TRBV20-1
CDR3: CSASGPGQPGETQYF
DNA: TGCAGTGCTAGCGGCCCGGGACAGCCAGGAGAGACCCAGTACTTC

J: TRBJ1-2
size: .
D: TRBD1
V: TRBV2
CDR3: CASSAQQGVYGYTF
DNA: TGTGCCAGCAGTGCGCAACAGGGGGTCTATGGCTACACCTTC

J: TRBJ1-5
size: many
D: .
V: TRBV10-3
CDR3: CAISPNPGVSNQPQHF
DNA: TGTGCCATCAGTCCGAATCCAGGGGTTAGCAATCAGCCCCAGCATTTT

J: TRBJ2-6
size: many
D: .
V: TRBV19
CDR3: CASSLSRGANVLTF
DNA: TGTGCCAGTAGTTTAAGCCGGGGGGCCAACGTCCTGACTTTC

J: TRBJ1-1
size: .
D: TRBD1
V: TRBV24-1
CDR3: CATSEGQGRGNTEALF
DNA: TGTGCCACCAGTGAAGGACAGGGGAGGGGGAACACTGAAGCTTTGTTT

J: TRBJ1-2
size: many
D: .
V: TRBV12-3/TRBV12-4
CDR3: CASSLASRDNYGYTF
DNA: TGTGCCAGCAGTTTAGCGAGCAGGGACAACTATGGCTACACCTTC

J: TRBJ2-7
size: .
D: .
V: TRBV6-2/TRBV6-3
CDR3: CASSTRDSITYEQYF
DNA: TGTGCCAGCAGTACACGGGACTCCATTACCTACGAGCAGTACTTC

J: TRBJ1-4
size: few
D: TRBD1
V: TRBV6-5
CDR3: CAAQGGQLNEKLFF
DNA: TGTGCCGCCCAGGGGGGACAGCTTAATGAAAAACTGTTTTTT

J: TRBJ1-2
size: .
D: TRBD1
V: TRBV15
CDR3: CATSRDSGGRGYTF
DNA: TGTGCCACCAGCAGAGACTCAGGGGGACGTGGCTACACCTTC

J: TRBJ1-1
size: .
D: .
V: TRBV7-9
CDR3: CASSLGRSSRAFF
DNA: TGTGCCAGCAGCTTAGGCCGATCCTCGCGGGCTTTCTTT

J: TRBJ1-2
size: many
D: .
V: TRBV13
CDR3: CASSLTWANYGYTF
DNA: TGTGCCAGCAGCTTAACTTGGGCCAACTATGGCTACACCTTC

J: TRBJ2-7
size: .
D: TRBD2
V: TRBV6-5
CDR3: CATSRGGRYEQYF
DNA: TGTGCTACGAGTCGGGGCGGGAGATACGAGCAGTACTTC

J: TRBJ2-7
size: .
D: TRBD2
V: TRBV30
CDR3: CAWSVSSGIFEQYF
DNA: TGTGCCTGGAGTGTCTCTAGCGGGATTTTCGAGCAGTACTTC

J: TRBJ1-1
size: .
D: .
V: TRBV10-3
CDR3: CAIREQGKAFF
DNA: TGTGCCATCAGGGAGCAGGGTAAAGCTTTCTTT

J: TRBJ1-1
size: .
D: .
V: TRBV14
CDR3: CASSHRGGVTEAFF
DNA: TGTGCCAGCAGCCACCGAGGAGGGGTCACTGAAGCTTTCTTT

J: TRBJ1-1
size: .
D: TRBD1
V: TRBV7-9
CDR3: CASSVHRGRVNTEAFF
DNA: TGTGCCAGCAGCGTGCACAGGGGGCGTGTGAACACTGAAGCTTTCTTT

J: TRBJ1-6
size: many
D: .
V: TRBV10-3
CDR3: CATLPGTANSPLHF
DNA: TGTGCCACCTTACCCGGGACCGCGAATTCACCCCTCCACTTT

J: TRBJ1-4
size: once
D: .
V: TRBV7-9
CDR3: CASSPEGLAGNEKLFF
DNA: TGTGCCAGCAGCCCCGAGGGACTAGCGGGTAACGAAAAACTGTTTTTT